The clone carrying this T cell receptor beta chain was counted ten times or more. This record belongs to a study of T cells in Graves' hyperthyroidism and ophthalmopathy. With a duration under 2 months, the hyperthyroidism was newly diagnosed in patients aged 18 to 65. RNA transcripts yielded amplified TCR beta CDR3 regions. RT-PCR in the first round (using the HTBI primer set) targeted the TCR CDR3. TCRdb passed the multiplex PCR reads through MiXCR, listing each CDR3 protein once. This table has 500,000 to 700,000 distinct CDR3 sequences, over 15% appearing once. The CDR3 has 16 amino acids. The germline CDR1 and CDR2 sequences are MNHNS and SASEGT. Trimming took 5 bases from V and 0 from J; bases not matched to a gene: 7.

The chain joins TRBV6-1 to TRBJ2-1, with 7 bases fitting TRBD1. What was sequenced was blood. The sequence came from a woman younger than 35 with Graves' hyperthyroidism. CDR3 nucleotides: TGTGCCAGCAGTAGAGACAGGGCAAGCTCCTACAATGAGCAGTTCTTC. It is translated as CASSRDRASSYNEQFF.